These T cell receptor beta chains were read from a single sample in a study of blood T cell repertoires in COVID-19. Clones were sequenced by immunoSEQ multiplex PCR, and TCRdb holds only the in-frame ones, with some missing. The data show fewer than 350,000 clones, around 81% seen once. The sequenced sample was peripheral blood. These receptors all come from an older woman with active or convalescent COVID-19. The CDR3 runs from the conserved cysteine through the conserved F or W. D genes are given only for firm matches. Clone size is given for some rows only: seen once, a few or many times, or a class if the clone is expanded.

d_call | j_call | v_call | clone_size | cdr3_nt | cdr3_aa
. | TRBJ2-3 | TRBV19 | . | TGTGCCAGTAGTATAGTAATAACCAGGGGGGCAGATACGCAGTATTTT | CASSIVITRGADTQYF
TRBD1 | TRBJ1-4 | TRBV15 | . | TGTGCCACCAGCAGAGGCGGGCAGGGGGCAGCTAATGAAAAACTGTTTTTT | CATSRGGQGAANEKLFF
. | TRBJ2-1 | TRBV11-2 | . | TGTGCCAGCAGCCCGTTAGCTAGAGAGCAGTTCTTC | CASSPLAREQFF
TRBD1 | TRBJ1-1 | TRBV29-1 | . | TGCAGCGGAGGGACAGGGGGGAACACTGAAGCTTTCTTT | CSGGTGGNTEAFF
TRBD1 | TRBJ1-4 | TRBV24-1 | . | TGTGCCGGCCCCGGGACAGGGATCTGCGATGAAAAACTGTTTTTT | CAGPGTGICDEKLFF
. | TRBJ1-1 | TRBV27 | few | TGTGCCAGCAGCCCCGCATCCCAGGGGCCGGTGAACACTGAAGCTTTCTTT | CASSPASQGPVNTEAFF
. | TRBJ2-1 | TRBV27 | . | TGTGCCAGCAGTCCCGACGGGGTGTTGGGTGAGCAGTTCTTC | CASSPDGVLGEQFF
TRBD1 | TRBJ2-6 | TRBV10-2 | few | TGCGCCACCAAGCCATGGGAAGGTCTGACAGGGGTTCCCTCTGGGGCCAACGTCCTGACTTTC | CATKPWEGLTGVPSGANVLTF
. | TRBJ2-1 | TRBV3-1/TRBV3-2 | . | TGTGCCAGCAGCCAAGGGTCGACGGACTCATACAATGAGCAGTTCTTC | CASSQGSTDSYNEQFF
TRBD1 | TRBJ2-7 | TRBV5-6 | . | TGTGCCAGCAGAGCCGGGACAGGGGACTACGAGCAGTACTTC | CASRAGTGDYEQYF
. | TRBJ2-7 | TRBV7-8 | . | TGTGCCAGCAGCCGAAACCCGGGCTACGAGCAGTACTTC | CASSRNPGYEQYF
TRBD1 | TRBJ2-7 | TRBV6-5 | . | TGTGCCAGCGGACAGGGAAATGGCGAGCAGTACTTC | CASGQGNGEQYF
TRBD2 | TRBJ2-1 | TRBV4-1 | few | TGCGCCAGCAGCCAAGAGGGGACTAGCGGGGGGGTAGATGAGCAGTTCTTC | CASSQEGTSGGVDEQFF
TRBD1 | TRBJ1-2 | TRBV4-2 | . | TGTGCCAGCAGCCAAGTCCGCGGCCGGGACAGAGCTAACTATGACTACACCTTC | CASSQVRGRDRANYDYTF
. | TRBJ2-7 | TRBV23-1 | . | TGCGCCAGCAGTCAATCGAGACAGCGGGTGAGCTCCTACGAGCAGTACTTC | CASSQSRQRVSSYEQYF
. | TRBJ1-5 | TRBV19 | . | TGTGCCAGTAGCGTGGGGGGGGGCAATCAGCCCCAGCATTTT | CASSVGGGNQPQHF
. | TRBJ2-3 | TRBV11-2 | . | TGTGCCAGCAGCTCCCTCTTTGTAAGCACAGATACGCAGTATTTT | CASSSLFVSTDTQYF
. | TRBJ1-3 | TRBV7-9 | . | TGTGCCAGCAGCCCACCGGGAAGCTCTGGAAACACCATATATTTT | CASSPPGSSGNTIYF
. | TRBJ2-1 | TRBV6-2/TRBV6-3 | . | TGTGCCAGCAGTTCAGGGGCGAATGAGCAGTTCTTC | CASSSGANEQFF
TRBD2 | TRBJ2-5 | TRBV9 | . | TGTGCCAGCAGCCCGGGACTAGCGGGGGGCCAAGAGACCCAGTACTTC | CASSPGLAGGQETQYF
TRBD2 | TRBJ2-1 | TRBV6-2/TRBV6-3 | . | TGTGCCAGCAGTTACGACACCCAGCGGGGGGGCAACAATGAGCAGTTCTTC | CASSYDTQRGGNNEQFF
. | TRBJ1-4 | TRBV5-5 | few | TGTGCCAGCAGCTTGAACCCAGTTAATGAAAAACTGTTTTTT | CASSLNPVNEKLFF
. | TRBJ1-5 | TRBV11-2 | few | TGTGCCAGCAGCGTGAACGGGCCAGGGAATCAGCCCCAGCATTTT | CASSVNGPGNQPQHF
TRBD2 | TRBJ2-7 | TRBV30 | once | TGTGCCTGGAGTGCCGGGGGGGGCCCTCGGTTC | CAWSAGGGPRF
. | TRBJ2-7 | TRBV9 | . | TGTGCCAGCAGCGGGGGGCCGAACGAGCAGTACTTC | CASSGGPNEQYF
TRBD2 | TRBJ2-1 | TRBV19 | . | TGTGCCAGTAGTACCCCTAGCGGGGGGGCTTATGAGCAGTTCTTC | CASSTPSGGAYEQFF
TRBD1 | TRBJ1-2 | TRBV23-1 | . | TGCGCCACCACTCCGGGACAGGGTACCCCGGTCTATGGCTACACCTTC | CATTPGQGTPVYGYTF
. | TRBJ2-2 | TRBV3-1/TRBV3-2 | few | TGTGCCAGCAGCCAATTGACTAGACCGAACACCGGGGAGCTGTTTTTT | CASSQLTRPNTGELFF
. | TRBJ1-1 | TRBV7-3 | . | TGTGCCAGCAGCTCCGGGGGTGGGAACACTGAAGCTTTCTTT | CASSSGGGNTEAFF
TRBD2 | TRBJ2-7 | TRBV5-6 | . | TGTGCCAGCAGCCGATCCGGGACTAGCTACGAGCAGTACTTC | CASSRSGTSYEQYF
. | TRBJ2-7 | TRBV6-6 | . | TGTGCCAGCACCGTACAGGGCTTCTACGAGCAGTACTTC | CASTVQGFYEQYF
TRBD1 | TRBJ1-1 | TRBV6-2/TRBV6-3 | once | TGTGCCAGCAGTTACTCGGGACAGAGTTCCTATGAAGCTTTCTTT | CASSYSGQSSYEAFF
TRBD1 | TRBJ1-2 | TRBV28 | . | TGTGCCAGCAGTTTGACAGGGCGAACTGGCTACACCTTC | CASSLTGRTGYTF
. | TRBJ2-5 | TRBV19 | . | TGTGCCAGTAGTAACAGACAACAAGAGACCCAGTACTTC | CASSNRQQETQYF
TRBD2 | TRBJ2-1 | TRBV11-3 | . | TGTGCCAGCAGCTTTGGCGGGGGGGGATGGAATGAGCAGTTCTTC | CASSFGGGGWNEQFF
. | TRBJ1-2 | TRBV6-4 | . | TGTGCCAGCAGTGACTCTCGGTCGAACTATGGCTACACCTTC | CASSDSRSNYGYTF
. | TRBJ1-2 | TRBV6-2/TRBV6-3 | . | TGTGCCAGCAGTTACCGGGAGGGGGGCTATGGCTACACCTTC | CASSYREGGYGYTF
TRBD1 | TRBJ1-2 | TRBV3-1/TRBV3-2 | . | TGTGCCAGCAGCCGAGGACAGGGCCCTTCTAACTATGGCTACACCTTC | CASSRGQGPSNYGYTF
TRBD2 | TRBJ2-4 | TRBV7-3 | . | TGTGCCAGCAGCTCTCGGACGGGGCGGGGGTCGGACATTCAGTACTTC | CASSSRTGRGSDIQYF
. | TRBJ1-2 | TRBV19 | few | TGTGCCAGTAGTACCCCCGGACAGCCGAACTATGGCTACACCTTC | CASSTPGQPNYGYTF
. | TRBJ2-3 | TRBV4-3 | . | TGCGCCAGCAGCCAAGATCGTAATCCCGAGGGTACCCGCACAGATACGCAGTATTTT | CASSQDRNPEGTRTDTQYF
. | TRBJ1-2 | TRBV5-3 | . | TGTGCCAGAAGCTTATCAGGGTATGGCTACACCTTC | CARSLSGYGYTF